This T cell receptor (beta chain) was captured by sequencing in a study of T cell repertoires in cytomegalovirus infection. Study background: Well-studied HLA-B-restricted CMV epitopes were used in the study alongside recently identified HLA-C-restricted ones. Indications of both CMV infection and matching HLA type were provided by public TCR beta signatures.

In TCRdb, the reads were re-called with MiXCR into one record per CDR3 protein. The sample yields roughly 500,000 distinct CDR3 sequences, roughly a third seen once. This clonotype occurred many times. No antigen is known for it. The study, taken as a whole, reports: The cumulative frequency of public TCR beta families identified carriers of CMV plus the relevant HLA. What dominated the ex vivo response were HLA-C-restricted CMV-specific TCR beta clonotypes.

This CDR3 region has 17 residues. Germline V CDR1 and CDR2: SGHTA, FQGNSA. J gave up 1 base and V 5 bases, and 4 bases lay outside the gene matches. This specimen was cultured PBMCs, taken from culture after CMV antigen stimulation. This chain connects TRBV7-2 to TRBJ2-5; 16 bases agree with TRBD2. This clonotype was sampled from a human donor in good health (CMV status not recorded). Some clones in this sample may be carry-over from other donors' samples. The CDR3 here is CASSLGLAGGGQETQYF. The CDR3 DNA follows: TGTGCCAGCAGCCTGGGACTAGCGGGAGGGGGCCAAGAGACCCAGTACTTC.